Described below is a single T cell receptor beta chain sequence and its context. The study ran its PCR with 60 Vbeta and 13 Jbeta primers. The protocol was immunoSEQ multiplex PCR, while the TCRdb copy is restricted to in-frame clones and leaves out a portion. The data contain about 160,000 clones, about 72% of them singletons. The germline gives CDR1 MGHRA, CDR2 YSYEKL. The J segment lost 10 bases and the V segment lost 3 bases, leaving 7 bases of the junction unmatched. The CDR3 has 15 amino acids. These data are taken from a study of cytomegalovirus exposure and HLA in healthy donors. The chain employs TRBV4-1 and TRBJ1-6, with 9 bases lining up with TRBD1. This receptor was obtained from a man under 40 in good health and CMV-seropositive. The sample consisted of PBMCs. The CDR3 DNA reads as TGCGCCAGCAGCCAGGTTACAGGGGGCGACTCACCCCTCCACTTT. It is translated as CASSQVTGGDSPLHF.